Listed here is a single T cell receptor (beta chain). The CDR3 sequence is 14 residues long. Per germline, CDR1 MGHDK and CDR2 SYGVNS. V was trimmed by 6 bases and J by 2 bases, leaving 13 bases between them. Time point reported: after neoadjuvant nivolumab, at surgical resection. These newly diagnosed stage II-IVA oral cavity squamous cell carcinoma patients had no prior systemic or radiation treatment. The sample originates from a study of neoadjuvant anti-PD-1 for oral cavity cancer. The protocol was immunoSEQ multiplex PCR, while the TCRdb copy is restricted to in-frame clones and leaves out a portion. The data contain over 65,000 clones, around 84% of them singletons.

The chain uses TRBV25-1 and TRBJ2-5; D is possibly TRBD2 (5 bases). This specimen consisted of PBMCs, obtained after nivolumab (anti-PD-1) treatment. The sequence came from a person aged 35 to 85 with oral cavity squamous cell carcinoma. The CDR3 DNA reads TGTGCCAGCAGCCTTGGGCCGGGGCAAGAGACCCAGTACTTC. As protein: CASSLGPGQETQYF. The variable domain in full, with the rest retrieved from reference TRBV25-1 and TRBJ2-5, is EADIYQTPRYLVIGTGKKITLECSQTMGHDKMYWYQQDPGMELHLIHYSYGVNSTEKGDLSSESTVSRIRTEHFPLTLESARPSHTSQYLCASSLGPGQETQYFGPGTRLLVL.